The entry below gives a single T cell receptor (beta chain) sequence along with its context. Antigen: not known. The study ran the assay at deep level. Over several immunoSEQ plates, each subset's genomic DNA was distributed in even portions. Generated by immunoSEQ multiplex PCR, the TCRdb table keeps only in-frame clones and is missing some. Among about 2.5 million clones listed, around 92% were seen once. This entry is derived from a study of shared clonotypes between healthy human individuals. The wider study: Researchers assigned three CD4 naive, three CD4 memory, two CD8 naive and one CD8 memory plate to each donor.

Per germline, CDR1 SQVTM and CDR2 ANQGSEA. V dropped 4 bases and J dropped 1 base, with 10 bases sitting between them. The CDR3 contains 13 residues. Study-wide points: In general, naive subsets displayed greater estimated richness than memory subsets did.

This clonotype was obtained from a man between 18 and 35 years old in good health. Some clones in this sample may be carry-over from other donors' samples. The sample taken for sequencing was naive CD4+ T cells from PBMCs. Described subset: CD45RA+ positively selected. The chain couples TRBV29-1 to TRBJ1-1; a weak D match, TRBD1 (5 bases). For the CDR3, the DNA is TGCAGCGTTGGGGGGAGTGGGAACACTGAAGCTTTCTTT. Translated, it gives CSVGGSGNTEAFF.